Listed below are T cell receptor beta chains from one sample, sequenced in a study of cytomegalovirus exposure and HLA in healthy donors. Data came from immunoSEQ multiplex PCR; TCRdb stores just in-frame clones and leaves some out. Of nearly 65,000 clones detected, 73% appear once; the ten largest clones hold 4.5% to 5.5%. Sequencing was done on a sample of PBMCs. The receptors were sampled from a man aged 45-65 years in good health and CMV-seronegative. CDR3s include the opening cysteine and the closing phenylalanine or tryptophan. A D gene is named only where the DNA matches it firmly. Rows give clone size only sometimes, using once, few, many, or a class for an expanded clone.

j_gene | v_gene | abundance | d_gene | CDR3aa | CDR3nt
TRBJ1-1 | TRBV7-9 | . | TRBD1 | CASSAWGQGDTEAFF | TGTGCCAGCAGCGCATGGGGACAGGGGGACACTGAAGCTTTCTTT
TRBJ2-7 | TRBV14 | . | TRBD1 | CASSQNPGQAGSYEQYF | TGTGCCAGCAGCCAAAACCCGGGACAGGCAGGATCCTACGAGCAGTACTTC
TRBJ2-3 | TRBV9 | . | . | CASSVVGGGGADTQYF | TGTGCCAGCAGCGTAGTAGGAGGAGGGGGCGCAGATACGCAGTATTTT
TRBJ1-1 | TRBV7-9 | once | TRBD1 | CASSTLQGGSEAFF | TGTGCCAGCAGCACCCTCCAGGGGGGCTCTGAAGCTTTCTTT
TRBJ1-2 | TRBV9 | . | TRBD1 | CASSTRQGVNYGYTF | TGTGCCAGCAGCACCCGACAGGGAGTTAACTATGGCTACACCTTC
TRBJ1-1 | TRBV5-4 | . | . | CASSTVVRAEAFF | TGTGCCAGCAGCACAGTGGTCCGTGCTGAAGCTTTCTTT
TRBJ1-5 | TRBV19 | . | . | CASSIDLSGGQPQHF | TGTGCCAGTAGTATAGATCTTAGTGGAGGTCAGCCCCAGCATTTT
TRBJ1-6 | TRBV5-1 | . | . | CASSLEGDGYSSLHF | TGCGCCAGCAGCTTGGAGGGGGACGGATACTCATCCCTCCACTTT
TRBJ2-3 | TRBV2 | . | TRBD2 | CASSRAGGTDTQYF | TGTGCCAGCAGTAGAGCGGGGGGGACAGATACGCAGTATTTT
TRBJ2-2 | TRBV9 | . | TRBD1 | CASSVDDRGFTGELFF | TGTGCCAGCAGCGTCGATGACAGGGGGTTTACCGGGGAGCTGTTTTTT
TRBJ2-6 | TRBV21-1 | once | . | CASSSHRKAGTSSGANVLTF | TGTGCCAGCAGCTCCCATCGGAAGGCAGGAACTAGCTCTGGGGCCAACGTCCTGACTTTC
TRBJ2-3 | TRBV6-6 | few | . | CASSQLSGTDTQYF | TGTGCCAGCAGTCAACTCTCGGGTACAGATACGCAGTATTTT
TRBJ1-6 | TRBV11-2 | . | TRBD1 | CASSLGQSSYNSPLHF | TGTGCCAGCAGCCTGGGACAGAGCTCCTATAATTCACCCCTCCACTTT
TRBJ1-6 | TRBV6-6 | . | . | CASNTFRRNNSPLHF | TGTGCCAGCAATACTTTTCGCCGCAATAATTCACCCCTCCACTTT
TRBJ1-1 | TRBV2 | . | . | CASGGEYEAFF | TGTGCCAGCGGGGGGGAGTATGAAGCTTTCTTT
TRBJ2-7 | TRBV6-1 | . | . | CASTMPPEEQYF | TGTGCCAGCACCATGCCTCCGGAGGAGCAGTACTTC
TRBJ2-2 | TRBV4-1 | once | . | CASSQVSGELFF | TGCGCCAGCAGCCAAGTGAGCGGGGAGCTGTTTTTT
TRBJ1-2 | TRBV29-1 | few | . | CSVEDRIRVSGGYTF | TGCAGCGTTGAAGATAGGATTCGGGTATCCGGCGGCTACACCTTC
TRBJ2-7 | TRBV29-1 | . | . | CSGQGGHEQYF | TGCAGCGGCCAGGGGGGCCACGAGCAGTACTTC
TRBJ2-2 | TRBV5-1 | . | TRBD2 | CASSRTSGENTGELFF | TGCGCCAGCAGCCGCACTAGCGGGGAGAACACCGGGGAGCTGTTTTTT
TRBJ2-3 | TRBV27 | . | . | CASTPWQGADTQYF | TGTGCCAGCACTCCTTGGCAGGGCGCAGATACGCAGTATTTT
TRBJ2-7 | TRBV11-2 | . | TRBD1 | CASSDASGGYEQYF | TGTGCCAGCAGCGACGCCTCAGGGGGCTACGAGCAGTACTTC
TRBJ2-1 | TRBV5-1 | . | TRBD2 | CASSLVAGSSYNEQFF | TGCGCCAGCAGCTTGGTAGCGGGGAGCTCCTACAATGAGCAGTTCTTC
TRBJ1-4 | TRBV27 | . | TRBD1 | CASRSTGGVNEKLFF | TGTGCCAGCAGATCAACAGGGGGCGTAAATGAAAAACTGTTTTTT
TRBJ2-3 | TRBV5-1 | once | TRBD2 | CASSSELADTQYF | TGCGCCAGCAGCTCCGAACTAGCGGATACGCAGTATTTT
TRBJ1-2 | TRBV4-1 | few | . | CASSQVVRQEGHWGYTF | TGCGCCAGCAGCCAAGTCGTTCGCCAAGAGGGACATTGGGGCTACACCTTC
TRBJ2-1 | TRBV30 | . | TRBD1 | CAWTHVGTGNYNEQFF | TGTGCCTGGACCCACGTCGGGACAGGGAACTACAATGAGCAGTTCTTC
TRBJ1-2 | TRBV27 | once | TRBD1 | CASSLSGGYGYTF | TGTGCCAGCAGTTTGTCAGGGGGCTATGGCTACACCTTC
TRBJ2-3 | TRBV12-5 | . | TRBD2 | CASGTSGGGLRTDTQYF | TGTGCTAGTGGCACTAGCGGGGGAGGGCTGCGCACAGATACGCAGTATTTT
TRBJ2-2 | TRBV7-2 | . | . | CASSLAQVGRELFF | TGTGCCAGCAGCTTAGCGCAGGTCGGGAGGGAGCTGTTTTTT
TRBJ2-1 | TRBV14 | . | . | CASSRRTSYNEQFF | TGTGCCAGCAGCCGGAGGACGTCCTACAATGAGCAGTTCTTC
TRBJ2-5 | TRBV5-6 | . | . | CASSILATGPSGYF | TGTGCCAGCAGCATACTAGCAACCGGGCCCTCGGGGTACTTC
TRBJ2-7 | TRBV27 | few | TRBD1 | CASAPKGQGSNEQYF | TGTGCCAGCGCTCCCAAGGGACAGGGCAGCAACGAGCAGTACTTC
TRBJ1-1 | TRBV5-1 | . | . | CASSPSGQNTEAFF | TGCGCCAGCAGCCCCTCGGGACAGAACACTGAAGCTTTCTTT
TRBJ2-7 | TRBV7-6 | few | . | CASSLGGGEQYF | TGTGCCAGCAGCTTAGGAGGAGGGGAGCAGTACTTC
TRBJ2-7 | TRBV5-1 | . | TRBD1 | CASSLAQGVTYEQYF | TGCGCCAGCAGCTTGGCCCAGGGGGTGACCTACGAGCAGTACTTC
TRBJ2-3 | TRBV28 | . | . | CASSSPGTTSTDTQYF | TGTGCCAGCAGTTCCCCCGGGACAACCAGCACAGATACGCAGTATTTT
TRBJ2-1 | TRBV5-1 | once | TRBD1 | CASSRTGVPEQFF | TGCGCCAGCAGCCGAACAGGGGTACCCGAGCAGTTCTTC
TRBJ2-7 | TRBV27 | . | TRBD2 | CASSSSVLRSGVRYEQYF | TGTGCCAGCAGTTCCTCAGTTTTACGGAGCGGGGTGAGGTACGAGCAGTACTTC
TRBJ2-1 | TRBV27 | . | . | CASSSGRVSYNEQFF | TGTGCCAGCAGCTCTGGGCGGGTGTCCTACAATGAGCAGTTCTTC
TRBJ1-2 | TRBV5-4 | . | . | CASSLRQSRDTF | TGTGCCAGCAGCTTGAGACAGTCCCGGGACACCTTC
TRBJ1-2 | TRBV19 | . | . | CTSQKSGGVWGYTF | TGTACCAGTCAAAAATCAGGCGGGGTGTGGGGCTACACCTTC
TRBJ2-7 | TRBV11-1 | . | TRBD1 | CASSLEGQAAYEQYF | TGTGCCAGCAGCTTAGAGGGACAGGCGGCCTACGAGCAGTACTTC
TRBJ2-6 | TRBV11-2 | . | . | CASSLGDRLYVSGANVLTF | TGTGCCAGCAGCTTAGGCGACAGGCTCTACGTCTCTGGGGCCAACGTCCTGACTTTC
TRBJ2-1 | TRBV28 | . | TRBD2 | CAIGSGSGGPYNEQFF | TGTGCCATCGGGAGCGGTAGCGGGGGGCCCTACAATGAGCAGTTCTTC
TRBJ2-5 | TRBV5-1 | . | TRBD2 | CASSLGTSGVLETQYF | TGCGCCAGCAGCTTGGGGACTAGCGGGGTTTTGGAGACCCAGTACTTC
TRBJ2-6 | TRBV7-7 | few | . | CASGQMTVKAGANVLTF | TGTGCTAGCGGACAAATGACAGTCAAAGCGGGGGCCAACGTCCTGACTTTC
TRBJ2-6 | TRBV18 | . | TRBD1 | CASSPRFPGTGGSGANVLTF | TGTGCCAGCTCACCACGGTTTCCCGGGACAGGGGGCTCCGGGGCCAACGTCCTGACTTTC
TRBJ2-2 | TRBV5-6 | . | . | CASINQGWAGELFF | TGTGCCAGCATTAACCAGGGTTGGGCCGGGGAGCTGTTTTTT
TRBJ1-2 | TRBV25-1 | . | . | CASSPGHGYTF | TGTGCCAGCAGTCCTGGGCATGGCTACACCTTC
TRBJ2-5 | TRBV4-1 | . | TRBD1 | CASSQTGEETQYF | TGCGCCAGCAGCCAAACAGGGGAGGAGACCCAGTACTTC